A single sample gave rise to the 19 T cell receptor beta chains below, sequenced in a study of T cell changes during pregnancy in multiple sclerosis. Here immunoSEQ multiplex PCR was the method, and the copy in TCRdb shows in-frame clones only, minus some. The sample yields around 31,000 clones, approximately 90% seen once. The source material was CD8+ T cells from peripheral blood mononuclear cells, sampled in the first trimester of pregnancy. The receptor source for this set is a female donor with multiple sclerosis, enrolled in a pregnancy study.

As DNA, the CDR3 is TGTGCCACCGTACAGGGGGCGGAGTACAATGAGCAGTTCTTC. Translation gives CATVQGAEYNEQFF. The V call is TRBV6-1, the J call TRBJ2-1, with 9 bases fitting TRBD1. With 10 bases clipped from V and 4 bases from J, the junction kept 8 bases outside the gene matches. Germline-derived CDR1 and CDR2 are MNHNS and SASEGT. This CDR3 comprises 14 residues.

The V and J genes are TRBV11-1 and TRBJ2-1, with no clear D. V lost 5 bases, J lost 1 base, and 6 bases lay in between. The CDR3 spans 13 residues. CDR1 and CDR2 (germline): SGHAT, FQDESV (reference sequence). The chain's CDR3 is CASSPNSYNEQFF. CDR3 nucleotide sequence: TGTGCCAGCAGCCCTAATTCCTACAATGAGCAGTTCTTC.

The CDR3 bases are TGTGCCAGCAGCCCGACCCTTGTCGGGACAACCACTGAAGCTTTCTTT. Its translation is CASSPTLVGTTTEAFF. This chain connects TRBV11-2 to TRBJ1-1, with D perhaps TRBD1 (6 bases). This CDR3 contains 16 residues. The germline CDR1 and CDR2 sequences are SGHAT and FQNNGV. V lost 5 bases and J 4 bases, leaving 20 bases between the germline ends.

V and J are TRBV7-2 and TRBJ1-2; 8 bases line up with TRBD1. After removal of 5 bases from V and 4 bases from J, the junction contained 6 bases not matched to a gene. Germline CDR1 and CDR2: SGHTA and FQGNSA. The CDR3 runs to 14 residues. The CDR3 sequence: CASSKAGGSYGYTF. CDR3 nucleotide sequence: TGTGCCAGCAGCAAGGCAGGGGGCTCCTATGGCTACACCTTC.

This clone was seen only once. The chain links TRBV5-3 to TRBJ1-5, with D possibly matching TRBD1 (5 bases). Being an ORF, TRBV5-3 has a function that is uncertain. V shed 6 bases and J shed 5 bases, with 18 bases lying between them. This CDR3 comprises 15 residues. CDR3 coding DNA: TGTGCCAGAAAATCCGGGGGATTAAGGGATCAGCCCCAGCATTTT. Its translation: CARKSGGLRDQPQHF.

The rearrangement uses TRBV11-3 and TRBJ2-1, with a tentative D call TRBD1 (6 bases). Germline lookup yields CDR1 SGHNT and CDR2 YENEEA. V lost 1 base, J lost 0 bases, and 10 bases lay in between. The CDR3 length is 16 residues. The CDR3 DNA reads TGTGCCAGCAGCTTAGGTGGGGACATCTCCTACAATGAGCAGTTCTTC. It codes for CASSLGGDISYNEQFF.

The count of this clone is one. The genes are TRBV30 and TRBJ2-2, with TRBD1 matching over 9 bases. The CDR3 extends over 15 amino acids. Germline CDR1 and CDR2: GTSNPN and SVGIG (reference sequence). Trimming took 8 bases from V and 8 from J; bases not matched to a gene: 15. This chain's CDR3 is CAHTGTGKDVGELFF. The CDR3 nucleotides are TGTGCCCACACCGGGACAGGGAAAGATGTGGGGGAGCTGTTTTTT.

This sequence joins TRBV6-5 and TRBJ2-2; D remains ambiguous. Germline CDR1 reads MNHEY; CDR2 reads SVGAGI. The V end was cut by 2 bases, the J end by 7 bases, with 5 bases between. The CDR3 has 12 amino acids. The DNA of the CDR3 is TGTGCCAGCAGTTACACCGGCGGGGAGCTGTTTTTT. It specifies CASSYTGGELFF.

About this clone itself: Germline is not matched at one junction end, which may reflect a read error. The V and J genes are TRBV2 and TRBJ2-7; tentatively, D is TRBD2 (5 bases). Germline V gives CDR1 SNHLY, CDR2 FYNNEI. The CDR3 covers 13 residues. CDR3 DNA: TGTGCCAGCTGTGAGGGCCACTCCTACGAGCAGTACTTC. Translated, it gives CASCEGHSYEQYF.

The rearrangement uses TRBV19 and TRBJ2-7; TRBD1 is a possible D gene (6 bases). This CDR3 is built from 17 residues. Trimming took 5 bases from V and 4 from J, leaving 24 bases between them. Germline-derived CDR1 and CDR2 are LNHDA and SQIVND (reference sequence). In DNA form, the CDR3 reads TGTGCCAGTAGTCAGCTTCAAGGCGCTCCAGGGGTGTACGAGCAGTACTTC. It specifies CASSQLQGAPGVYEQYF.

This clone was picked up one time. This chain links TRBV25-1 with TRBJ2-2; D might be TRBD2 (6 bases). Between the trimmed V and J ends, which lost 1 base and 3 bases, there was a span of 6 bases. This CDR3 is 14 amino acids long. Germline assignment: CDR1 MGHDK and CDR2 SYGVNS. The DNA for the CDR3 is TGTGCCAGCAGTGAATCGGGGGACACCGGGGAGCTGTTTTTT. Amino acid sequence: CASSESGDTGELFF.

This clone was counted a single time. The gene calls are TRBV7-2 and TRBJ1-2; D might be TRBD1 (5 bases). This CDR3 has 16 amino acids. CDR1 SGHTA and CDR2 FQGNSA come from the germline V gene. The V end was cut by 1 base, the J end by 7 bases, with 19 bases between. This CDR3 reads CASSLVRLSRAGGYTF. The CDR3 DNA is TGTGCCAGCAGCTTAGTTCGGTTGTCCAGGGCAGGTGGCTACACCTTC.

V usage is TRBV27 and J usage is TRBJ2-7, with D uncertain. V lost 5 bases to trimming and J lost 5 bases, with 13 bases between them. The CDR3 spans 13 residues. The germline V gene has CDR1 MNHEY and CDR2 SMNVEV (reference sequence). The CDR3 region is CASSNFITHEQYF. The CDR3 nucleotides are TGTGCCAGCAGTAACTTCATTACGCACGAGCAGTACTTC.

By sample share, this clone is medium-sized. This sequence joins TRBV6-5 and TRBJ2-7; 9 bases are shared with TRBD2. The germline V gene encodes CDR1 MNHEY and CDR2 SVGAGI. The CDR3 is 13 amino acids. The J segment lost 2 bases and the V segment lost 5 bases, leaving 1 base of the junction unmatched. The CDR3 nucleotides read TGTGCCAGCAGTCTAGCGGGAACCTACGAGCAGTACTTC. Translation: CASSLAGTYEQYF.

This clone was recorded a few times. The chain combines TRBV27 with TRBJ1-6; 10 bases map to TRBD1. CDR1 MNHEY and CDR2 SMNVEV come from the germline V gene (reference sequence). CDR3 length: 17 amino acids. Germline trimming cut 5 bases from V and 7 bases from J; bases unmatched to any gene: 11. CDR3 sequence reads: CASSPRRPDRGNSPLHF. Written as DNA, the CDR3 is TGTGCCAGCAGTCCCCGCCGCCCGGACAGGGGGAATTCACCCCTCCACTTT.

The chain uses TRBV7-6 and TRBJ2-5; 7 bases agree with TRBD2. This CDR3 contains 15 residues. The V segment lost 7 bases and the J segment 5 bases; nucleotides outside the gene matches: 13. From germline, CDR1 is SGHVS and CDR2 FNYEAQ. The chain's CDR3 is CASILSGGLGETQYF. DNA of the CDR3: TGTGCCAGCATCCTTAGTGGCGGACTAGGGGAGACCCAGTACTTC.

J is TRBJ1-2 and V is TRBV5-1, with TRBD1 identical over 7 bases. V dropped 4 bases and J dropped 8; count of bases not matched to a gene: 11. The CDR3 is 14 amino acids. Germline-derived CDR1 and CDR2 are SGHRS and YFSETQ. CDR3: CASSGTGDGGGYTF. The CDR3 nucleotides are TGCGCCAGCAGCGGTACAGGGGACGGTGGCGGCTACACCTTC.

CDR3 sequence reads: CASSYSHRGTQYF. The CDR3 DNA reads as TGTGCCAGCAGTTACTCGCACAGGGGGACCCAGTACTTC. The genes are TRBV6-5 and TRBJ2-5; TRBD1 matches 7 bases. Germline values: CDR1 MNHEY, CDR2 SVGAGI. The V and J ends lost 0 bases and 7 bases, in that order; junction bases with no gene match: 2. The CDR3 sequence is 13 residues long.

In its sample, this clone was seen a few times. The rearrangement uses TRBV19 and TRBJ1-1; D is unresolved. Germline-derived CDR1 and CDR2 are LNHDA and SQIVND (reference sequence). V was pared by 6 bases and J by 1 base, with 6 bases between. The CDR3 is 12 amino acids. The CDR3 bases are TGTGCCAGTAGGGAGGGGAACACTGAAGCTTTCTTT. Its protein product is CASREGNTEAFF.